The clone carrying this TCR beta chain was seen ten or more times. Its antigen is still unknown. This sample is drawn from a study of T cells in Graves' hyperthyroidism and ophthalmopathy. Researchers amplified the TCR beta CDR3 regions from RNA transcripts. The study used the HTBI primer set for a first-round RT-PCR of the TCR CDR3. TCRdb re-called the multiplex PCR reads with MiXCR, one entry per CDR3 protein. The table shows around 440,000 distinct CDR3 sequences, with 15% to 17% occurring only once. For Graves' hyperthyroidism to be stable, ophthalmopathy could not progress within 18 months. General study points: Among thyroid clonotypes expanded above 0.001, most also appeared in blood. The model forecast ophthalmopathy, anticipating it by a median about 6.5 months before onset. Ophthalmopathy and stable hyperthyroidism were told apart by a 13 V-J model.

The CDR3 runs 14 residues. Trimming shortened V by 4 bases and J by 7 bases, and 17 bases separated the two germline ends. Germline lookup yields CDR1 MNHNS and CDR2 SASEGT. This chain uses TRBV6-1 with TRBJ2-7; either TRBD1 or TRBD2 may fit D (5 bases each). The TCR was taken from a woman aged 18-30 years with Graves' hyperthyroidism. Sequenced input: blood. In nucleotides, the CDR3 is TGTGCCAGCAGTGGAAGGGACGGACCCTGGGAGCAGTACTTC. It encodes CASSGRDGPWEQYF.